The rows below give T cell receptor beta chains drawn from one sample of a study of low-dose radiotherapy and immunotherapy resistance in tumors. One entry per CDR3 protein, called by TCRdb with MiXCR from the reads. The table shows 85,000 to 95,000 distinct CDR3 sequences, with 20% to 25% occurring only once. This specimen consisted of PBMCs, obtained after low-dose radiotherapy plus immunotherapy. The source of these receptors is a female donor with ovarian cancer. CDR3s include the opening cysteine and the closing phenylalanine or tryptophan. Fields, in order: clone size, J gene, D gene, V gene, CDR3 protein, CDR3 DNA. D genes are given only for firm matches. Expanded clones get a size class; other rows say once, few or many, or leave the size out.

many,TRBJ2-4,NA,TRBV4-1,CASSQVQATSSGKNIQYF,TGCGCCAGCAGCCAAGTACAGGCCACATCAAGCGGGAAAAACATTCAGTACTTC
many,TRBJ2-7,NA,TRBV6-2/TRBV6-3,CASSEDFSGPSYEQYF,TGTGCCAGCAGTGAAGACTTTTCGGGGCCTTCCTACGAGCAGTACTTC
NA,TRBJ2-3,NA,TRBV29-1,CTGIADTQYF,TGCACCGGGATCGCAGATACGCAGTATTTT
many,TRBJ2-7,TRBD2,TRBV5-8,CASSGRGSYEQYF,TGTGCCAGCAGCGGGAGGGGTTCTTACGAGCAGTACTTC
many,TRBJ2-7,NA,TRBV5-4,CASSSESGRAYEQYF,TGTGCCAGCAGCTCCGAGTCGGGCAGGGCCTACGAGCAGTACTTC
many,TRBJ2-3,NA,TRBV15,CATSREPGLGASTDTQYF,TGTGCCACCAGCAGAGAGCCAGGGTTGGGGGCAAGCACAGATACGCAGTATTTT
many,TRBJ2-5,NA,TRBV5-6,CASNSPGETQYF,TGTGCCAGCAACTCGCCGGGGGAGACCCAGTACTTC
many,TRBJ2-3,NA,TRBV19,CASSTQTPRPFTDTQYF,TGTGCCAGTAGTACCCAGACCCCGCGACCCTTCACAGATACGCAGTATTTT
NA,TRBJ2-1,TRBD1,TRBV5-6,CASSADRVGNEQFF,TGTGCCAGCAGCGCGGACAGGGTGGGAAATGAGCAGTTCTTC
NA,TRBJ1-1,NA,TRBV18,CASSPGQALEAFF,TGTGCCAGCTCACCGGGGCAGGCCCTTGAAGCTTTCTTT
NA,TRBJ1-3,TRBD1,TRBV30,CAWSAADRVTGNTIYF,TGTGCCTGGAGTGCTGCCGACAGGGTCACTGGAAACACCATATATTTT
many,TRBJ1-3,NA,TRBV11-1,CASSSPRDNSGNTIYF,TGTGCCAGCAGCTCCCCCCGGGACAACTCTGGAAACACCATATATTTT
many,TRBJ2-1,NA,TRBV12-3/TRBV12-4,CASSLGPGNEQFF,TGTGCCAGCAGTTTGGGGCCTGGCAATGAGCAGTTCTTC
many,TRBJ2-5,TRBD1,TRBV5-1,CASSLGTGNQETQYF,TGCGCCAGCAGCTTGGGGACAGGCAACCAAGAGACCCAGTACTTC
NA,TRBJ1-2,NA,TRBV2,CASRNPEGYYGYTF,TGTGCCAGCAGGAACCCTGAGGGTTACTATGGCTACACCTTC
many,TRBJ1-5,TRBD1,TRBV28,CASSQTGINQPQHF,TGTGCCAGCAGCCAGACAGGGATCAATCAGCCCCAGCATTTT
many,TRBJ2-3,TRBD1,TRBV20-1,CSASEQGVSDTQYF,TGCAGTGCTAGCGAACAGGGGGTTTCAGATACGCAGTATTTT
many,TRBJ1-5,NA,TRBV5-6,CASSWGRGQPQHF,TGTGCCAGCAGCTGGGGACGTGGGCAGCCCCAGCATTTT
many,TRBJ2-1,NA,TRBV19,CASSIFAKALSEQFF,TGTGCCAGTAGTATCTTTGCAAAGGCCCTCTCTGAGCAGTTCTTC
many,TRBJ1-5,TRBD1,TRBV27,CASSSLAGRGSRGNQPQHF,TGTGCCAGCAGTTCGCTCGCCGGCAGGGGGTCTAGGGGAAATCAGCCCCAGCATTTT
many,TRBJ1-1,NA,TRBV19,CASTPDSSNTEAFF,TGTGCCAGTACCCCGGACAGCTCGAACACTGAAGCTTTCTTT
many,TRBJ2-1,TRBD1,TRBV29-1,CSGQGLSYNEQFF,TGCAGCGGACAGGGTCTCTCCTACAATGAGCAGTTCTTC
many,TRBJ2-7,NA,TRBV20-1,CSARDLQGTYEQYF,TGCAGTGCTAGAGATCTGCAGGGAACCTACGAGCAGTACTTC
many,TRBJ1-1,NA,TRBV18,CASSPRGLGTEAFF,TGTGCCAGCTCACCAAGGGGGTTGGGCACTGAAGCTTTCTTT
NA,TRBJ1-1,TRBD1,TRBV18,CASSPPGQGAYAVNTEAFF,TGTGCCAGCTCACCCCCGGGGCAGGGGGCTTATGCGGTGAACACTGAAGCTTTCTTT
many,TRBJ1-3,NA,TRBV4-3,CASSQEGAGATSSGNTIYF,TGCGCCAGCAGCCAAGAAGGGGCAGGAGCCACCAGCTCTGGAAACACCATATATTTT
many,TRBJ2-5,NA,TRBV7-2,CASSLVYQETQYF,TGTGCCAGCAGCTTAGTGTACCAAGAGACCCAGTACTTC
many,TRBJ1-1,NA,TRBV6-2/TRBV6-3,CASSNTANTEAFF,TGTGCCAGCAGTAATACGGCGAACACTGAAGCTTTCTTT
many,TRBJ2-7,TRBD2,TRBV2,CASSDRLAGGLYFGWEQYF,TGTGCCAGCAGTGACCGACTAGCGGGGGGGCTTTACTTCGGTTGGGAGCAGTACTTC
many,TRBJ2-1,NA,TRBV11-3,CASSSRQVIF,TGTGCCAGCAGCTCCAGACAGGTGATCTTC
many,TRBJ2-3,NA,TRBV2,CAEAGVSTDTQYF,TGTGCCGAGGCCGGGGTTAGCACAGATACGCAGTATTTT
many,TRBJ1-5,NA,TRBV4-1,CASSLRTERGSSGNQPQHF,TGCGCCAGCAGTCTAAGAACGGAGAGGGGAAGTTCGGGCAATCAGCCCCAGCATTTT
NA,TRBJ2-4,NA,TRBV5-1,CASSLTTLTKNIQYF,TGCGCCAGCAGCTTGACGACCTTGACCAAAAACATTCAGTACTTC
many,TRBJ2-7,NA,TRBV6-2/TRBV6-3,CASSSPGVIGASEQYF,TGTGCCAGCAGTTCTCCGGGGGTCATTGGGGCATCCGAGCAGTACTTC
many,TRBJ1-5,NA,TRBV6-4,CASSDSILYSNQPQHF,TGTGCCAGCAGTGACTCGATTCTATATAGCAATCAGCCCCAGCATTTT
NA,TRBJ2-7,NA,TRBV6-1,CASSEGQAAGYEQYF,TGTGCCAGCAGTGAAGGCCAGGCTGCTGGCTACGAGCAGTACTTC
many,TRBJ1-5,NA,TRBV6-2/TRBV6-3,CASSYFPQGNSNQPQHF,TGTGCCAGCAGTTACTTCCCACAGGGTAATAGCAATCAGCCCCAGCATTTT
many,TRBJ2-1,TRBD2,TRBV5-5,CASRSSSGSYNEQFF,TGTGCCAGCAGGTCCTCTAGCGGTTCCTACAATGAGCAGTTTTTT
many,TRBJ2-5,NA,TRBV12-3/TRBV12-4,CASSLRETQYF,TGTGCCAGCAGTTTAAGAGAGACCCAGTACTTC
many,TRBJ2-3,NA,TRBV14,CASSPITDTQYF,TGTGCCAGCAGCCCGATCACAGATACGCAGTATTTT
many,TRBJ2-2,NA,TRBV19,CASRKTGRAGELFF,TGTGCCAGTAGGAAGACAGGCCGGGCCGGGGAGCTGTTTTTT
many,TRBJ2-1,NA,TRBV7-2,CASSKQLYNEQFF,TGTGCCAGCTCTAAGCAGCTATACAATGAGCAGTTCTTC
many,TRBJ2-7,TRBD2,TRBV7-2,CASSPIDGLASGEQYF,TGTGCCAGCAGCCCTATCGATGGACTAGCGAGCGGCGAGCAGTACTTC
many,TRBJ2-1,TRBD2,TRBV5-1,CASSFSTTSDNEQFF,TGCGCCAGCAGCTTCAGTACGACTAGCGACAATGAGCAGTTCTTC
many,TRBJ2-7,TRBD1,TRBV19,CASSISTGGTNEQYF,TGTGCCAGTAGTATCTCGACAGGGGGTACGAACGAGCAGTACTTC
many,TRBJ2-3,NA,TRBV5-6,CASSATGSLSTQYF,TGTGCCAGCAGCGCTACCGGGAGTCTCTCTACGCAGTATTTT
many,TRBJ2-1,TRBD2,TRBV7-9,CASSLNKGLGTYNEQFF,TGTGCCAGCAGCTTAAATAAGGGACTAGGGACCTACAATGAGCAGTTCTTC
NA,TRBJ2-2,NA,TRBV5-1,CASSLSTGELFF,TGCGCCAGCAGCTTGAGTACCGGGGAGCTGTTTTTT
many,TRBJ1-2,NA,TRBV2,CAGQGQPEHTF,TGTGCCGGCCAAGGACAACCCGAGCACACCTTC
many,TRBJ1-2,NA,TRBV7-2,CASSPFVNYGYTF,TGTGCCAGCAGCCCGTTCGTTAACTATGGCTACACCTTC
NA,TRBJ2-4,TRBD1,TRBV7-6,CASSLGALRGPKNIQYF,TGTGCCAGCAGCTTAGGCGCACTCAGGGGGCCCAAAAACATTCAGTACTTC
many,TRBJ2-7,NA,TRBV7-2,CASSSDGYEQYF,TGTGCCAGCAGCTCGGACGGGTACGAGCAGTACTTC
many,TRBJ2-5,TRBD2,TRBV30,CAWSGLAGETQYF,TGTGCCTGGAGTGGACTAGCAGGAGAGACCCAGTACTTC
many,TRBJ2-7,TRBD2,TRBV7-2,CASSLAGTSGSYEQYF,TGTGCCAGCAGCTTAGCCGGGACTAGCGGTTCCTACGAGCAGTACTTC
many,TRBJ2-1,NA,TRBV5-4,CASSQQGFSYNEQFF,TGTGCCAGCAGTCAACAGGGTTTCTCCTACAATGAGCAGTTCTTC
many,TRBJ2-7,TRBD1,TRBV18,CASSPGTGRYGEQYF,TGTGCCAGCTCACCCGGGACAGGGAGGTACGGCGAGCAGTACTTC
many,TRBJ1-1,NA,TRBV6-2/TRBV6-3,CASKSVNTEAFF,TGTGCCAGCAAATCGGTAAACACTGAAGCTTTCTTT